A single sample gave rise to the 26 T cell receptor beta chains below, sequenced in a study of CD8 T cells in ankylosing spondylitis (dated by TCRdb to the late 2010s). Results and caveats for the whole study, not just this receptor: A TCR beta motif of fewer than 10 highly homologous amino acid variants appeared characteristic of blood from ankylosing spondylitis patients.

Preparation of the library involved 5' RACE. For sequencing, an Illumina HiSeq 2500 was employed. TCRdb passed the public sequencing reads through fastp at Q25 and MiXCR, retaining productive beta sequences. Rows are combined by CDR3 protein, so each entry shows the most common genes and DNA. The sample has roughly 440,000 distinct CDR3 sequences on record, over 15% of them singletons. The ten top clones hold approximately 1% of the sample. For these TCRs, the target antigens are not known. The sample comprised blood, either unsorted or a sorted T cell fraction (not recorded which). These receptors originate from a male donor with ankylosing spondylitis.

This clonotype has more than one count but fewer than ten. This chain uses TRBV20-1 with TRBJ1-5; the D gene is possibly TRBD1 (5 bases). The CDR3 runs to 13 residues. Trimming took off 5 bases at V and 7 bases at J, with 15 bases between the two ends. CDR1 is DFQATT and CDR2 is SNEGSKA in the germline V gene (reference sequence). The CDR3: CSADRGAAQPQHF. In DNA form, the CDR3 reads TGCAGTGCTGACCGTGGGGCGGCCCAGCCCCAGCATTTT.

The chain has TRBV27 and TRBJ2-3; no definite D call. The CDR3 totals 19 residues. Germline V gene sequence: CDR1 MNHEY, CDR2 SMNVEV (reference sequence). The V end was cut by 2 bases, the J end by 2 bases, with 23 bases between. The CDR3 DNA reads TGTGCCAGCAGTTTACGGGCCGCGGTCTCCTCAGCCGTCACAGATACGCAGTATTTT. Its translation is CASSLRAAVSSAVTDTQYF.

This chain joins TRBV7-9 and TRBJ2-1; no firm D call. The germline V gene encodes CDR1 SEHNR and CDR2 FQNEAQ (reference sequence). The CDR3 length is 16 residues. V was clipped by 1 base and J by 4 bases, with 14 bases between them. The CDR3 loop is CASSLVGPSGYNEQFF. Written as DNA, the CDR3 is TGTGCCAGCAGCTTAGTCGGGCCCTCAGGTTACAATGAGCAGTTCTTC.

The V gene is TRBV5-5, the J gene TRBJ2-7; D possibly corresponds to TRBD1 (7 bases). CDR3 length: 13 residues. V lost 6 bases and J lost 3, with 13 bases in between. CDR1 and CDR2 from the germline V gene are SGHKS and YYEKEE (reference sequence). CDR3 sequence reads: CASTRQGLYEQYF. The CDR3 DNA follows: TGTGCCAGCACCCGACAGGGACTCTACGAGCAGTACTTC.

The V gene is TRBV5-6, the J gene TRBJ2-3, with 13 positions matching TRBD2. J lost 0 bases, V lost 4 bases, and 5 bases had no gene match. This CDR3 region has 17 residues. The V gene's germline CDR1 is SGHDT and CDR2 YYEEEE. The CDR3 protein is CASSPGLAGKSTDTQYF. The CDR3 DNA follows: TGTGCCAGCAGCCCGGGACTAGCGGGGAAAAGCACAGATACGCAGTATTTT.

V usage is TRBV4-2 and J usage is TRBJ2-7; TRBD2 agrees at 11 bases. The CDR3 has 18 amino acids. V lost 5 bases, J lost 4 bases, and 16 bases stayed unmatched. Germline CDR1 and CDR2: LGHNA and YNFKEQ. CDR3 in DNA: TGTGCCAGCAGCAGTCGAACTAGCGGGAGCGGATCCGCTTACGAGCAGTACTTC. It yields the protein CASSSRTSGSGSAYEQYF.

This clonotype occurred a few times. The chain joins TRBV27 to TRBJ1-6; 7 positions agree with TRBD1. This CDR3 comprises 14 residues. V shed 3 bases and J 10 bases; nucleotides not matched to a gene: 6. Germline V CDR1 and CDR2: MNHEY, SMNVEV (reference sequence). CDR3 sequence reads: CASSLTGRESPLHF. The CDR3 region has the DNA TGTGCCAGCAGTTTGACAGGGAGGGAATCACCCCTCCACTTT.

The rearrangement links TRBV2 to TRBJ2-7; either TRBD1 or TRBD2 may supply D (5 bases each). The CDR3 sequence is 14 residues long. Germline assignment: CDR1 SNHLY and CDR2 FYNNEI. V was shortened by 5 bases and J by 5 bases, with 16 bases between the two germline ends. CDR3 protein: CASSQMGVGDEQYF. In DNA, the CDR3 is TGTGCCAGCAGTCAAATGGGGGTAGGGGACGAGCAGTACTTC.

This clonotype has only a few counts. This chain joins TRBV29-1 and TRBJ1-1; TRBD1 might be the D (5 bases). Germline V gene lookup returns CDR1 SQVTM and CDR2 ANQGSEA. Trimming pared 7 bases from V and 6 bases from J, leaving 15 bases between. The CDR3 consists of 12 residues. The CDR3 spells CSGGGTGPEAFF. The CDR3 region has the DNA TGCAGCGGAGGCGGGACGGGGCCTGAAGCTTTCTTT.

This clonotype was counted at least ten times. This sequence joins TRBV7-8 and TRBJ2-7; unclear D gene. Germline V lookup: CDR1 SGHVS, CDR2 FQNEAQ. The CDR3 consists of 11 residues. The ends were cut back, 1 base at V and 5 bases at J, with 3 bases in the middle. The CDR3 nucleotides read TGTGCCAGCAGCTTAGAACACGAGCAGTACTTC. Amino acid sequence: CASSLEHEQYF.

This clonotype was seen more than once but under ten times. The chain combines TRBV11-3 with TRBJ2-2; D may correspond to TRBD1 or TRBD2 (5 bases each). Germline V gene data show CDR1 as SGHNT and CDR2 as YENEEA. The CDR3 covers 15 residues. Trimming cost V 6 bases and J 6 bases, with 17 bases left between them. CDR3 DNA: TGTGCCAGCAGTCACCGGGACCTCTGGGCCGGGGAGCTGTTTTTT. Translation: CASSHRDLWAGELFF. Variable domain in full (rest from reference TRBV11-3 and TRBJ2-2): EAGVVQSPRYKIIEKKQPVAFWCNPISGHNTLYWYLQNLGQGPELLIRYENEEAVDDSQLPKDRFSAERLKGVDSTLKIQPAELGDSAVYLCASSHRDLWAGELFFGEGSRLTVL.

This clonotype was counted a few times. The chain is built from TRBV6-1 and TRBJ1-5; 9 nucleotides line up with TRBD1. CDR3 length: 15 amino acids. V lost 6 bases, J lost 6 bases, and 9 bases stayed unmatched. Germline CDR1 and CDR2: MNHNS and SASEGT. The CDR3 nucleotides read TGTGCCAGCAGCGCTCCGGACAGGGGAGGTCAGCCCCAGCATTTT. Its translation is CASSAPDRGGQPQHF.

This clonotype was observed a handful of times. The chain links TRBV7-6 to TRBJ1-1; D is unclear. Germline V gene sequence: CDR1 SGHVS, CDR2 FNYEAQ. This CDR3 has 14 amino acids. Trimming shortened V by 4 bases and J by 3 bases, and 12 bases separated the two germline ends. In nucleotides, the CDR3 is TGTGCCAGCAGCTCCACGGGCAGGTACACTGAAGCTTTCTTT. This sequence encodes CASSSTGRYTEAFF.

In this sample, this clonotype turned up many times. The chain uses TRBV29-1 and TRBJ2-1; 9 positions match TRBD2. Per the germline V gene, CDR1 is SQVTM and CDR2 is ANQGSEA. The CDR3 contains 14 residues. This chain's CDR3 is CTGRLAGTYNEQFF. CDR3 nucleotide sequence: TGCACCGGAAGGCTAGCGGGAACCTACAATGAGCAGTTCTTC.

This rearrangement joins TRBV5-1 to TRBJ1-1; TRBD1 matches 7 bases. This CDR3 comprises 13 residues. Germline V gives CDR1 SGHRS, CDR2 YFSETQ. V dropped 6 bases and J dropped 1; count of bases not matched to a gene: 3. CDR3 nucleotides: TGCGCCAGCAAAACAGGGGAGAACACTGAAGCTTTCTTT. Protein: CASKTGENTEAFF.

The table lists this clonotype with a few counts. The V call is TRBV20-1, the J call TRBJ1-2; D is ambiguous. Trimming removed 1 base at V and 6 bases at J, with 12 bases between. Germline V gives CDR1 DFQATT, CDR2 SNEGSKA (reference sequence). This CDR3 comprises 13 residues. As DNA, the CDR3 is TGCAGTGCTAGAGCTGACTCTTATAATGGCTACACCTTC. It codes for CSARADSYNGYTF.

This clonotype was observed a handful of times. This chain connects TRBV7-9 to TRBJ2-3, with D unclear. The CDR3 loop spans 14 amino acids. Trimming took off 0 bases at V and 2 bases at J, with 6 bases between the two ends. The V gene's germline CDR1 is SEHNR and CDR2 FQNEAQ (reference sequence). The CDR3 protein is CASSLAADTDTQYF. The CDR3 DNA reads as TGTGCCAGCAGCTTAGCGGCAGACACAGATACGCAGTATTTT.

The chain combines TRBV20-1 with TRBJ2-3; D may match TRBD1 or TRBD2 (6 bases each). V gave up 5 bases and J gave up 10 bases, with 22 bases separating them. The CDR3 totals 14 residues. The germline V gene has CDR1 DFQATT and CDR2 SNEGSKA (reference sequence). The CDR3 DNA follows: TGCAGTGCTCGGCCTGGGGGGCTTCCCGGATCGCAGTATTTT. Residues: CSARPGGLPGSQYF.

V usage is TRBV29-1 and J usage is TRBJ1-1; maybe TRBD1 (5 bases). With 1 base removed from V and 1 base from J, the gap between germline ends came to 7 bases. There are 13 residues in the CDR3. The germline CDR1 and CDR2 sequences are SQVTM and ANQGSEA. CDR3 loop: CSVEVGQNTEAFF. The CDR3 nucleotides read TGCAGCGTTGAAGTGGGGCAGAACACTGAAGCTTTCTTT.

The chain employs TRBV4-1 and TRBJ1-3; D call uncertain. This CDR3 region has 15 residues. V dropped 4 bases and J dropped 6 bases, with 16 bases sitting between them. The germline V gene has CDR1 MGHRA and CDR2 YSYEKL. In nucleotides, the CDR3 is TGCGCCAGCAGCCGAGGTGGAGGGAAGGAAAACACCATATATTTT. It encodes CASSRGGGKENTIYF.

This clonotype was picked up a small number of times. The V and J genes are TRBV20-1 and TRBJ2-7, with 10 bases aligning to TRBD2. CDR3 length equals 15 residues. Unmatched junction bases numbered 8, after V lost 0 bases and J lost 6 bases. Germline V gives CDR1 DFQATT, CDR2 SNEGSKA (reference sequence). In DNA, the CDR3 is TGCAGTGCTAGAGATCCGACTAGCGGGTCGTCCGAGCAGTACTTC. It yields the protein CSARDPTSGSSEQYF.

V is TRBV12-3 or TRBV12-4 and J is TRBJ2-5; possibly TRBD1 for D (7 bases). V lost 4 bases and J 5 bases, leaving 20 bases between the germline ends. The CDR3 is 16 amino acids. In nucleotides, the CDR3 is TGTGCCAGCAGTTCCCTCAGGGGCCCAGGGGGGGAGACCCAGTACTTC. It codes for CASSSLRGPGGETQYF.

V is TRBV3-1 and J is TRBJ2-1; D may be TRBD2 (5 bases). The V and J ends lost 1 base and 0 bases respectively, with 13 bases between them. Germline V gene data show CDR1 as LGHDT and CDR2 as YNNKEL (reference sequence). The CDR3 has 17 residues. This CDR3 is CASSQGTSDTSYNEQFF. The DNA of the CDR3 is TGTGCCAGCAGCCAAGGAACTAGTGACACCTCCTACAATGAGCAGTTCTTC.

V gene TRBV12-3 or TRBV12-4 combines with J gene TRBJ2-3; D gene ambiguous. V was cut by 7 bases and J by 0 bases, with 5 bases left in between. The CDR3 contains 12 residues. The CDR3 coding sequence is TGTGCCAGCAAGAAAAGCACAGATACGCAGTATTTT. It encodes CASKKSTDTQYF.

This clonotype was counted ten times or more. At one end the junction does not follow the germline gene, possibly because of a read error. The genes are TRBV12-3 or TRBV12-4 and TRBJ2-3; 13 positions match TRBD2. The CDR3 loop spans 13 amino acids. The CDR3 loop reads CASSESGTSGIFF. The CDR3 DNA reads TGTGCCAGCAGTGAATCCGGGACTAGCGGGATTTTTTTT.

V is TRBV7-2 and J is TRBJ2-2; tentatively, D is TRBD1 (5 bases). The CDR3 loop spans 15 amino acids. Trimming shortened V by 1 base and J by 5 bases, and 11 bases separated the two germline ends. The germline V gene encodes CDR1 SGHTA and CDR2 FQGNSA. CDR3 in DNA: TGTGCCAGCAGCTTAGAAGGGGCTGGGACCGGGGAGCTGTTTTTT. It codes for CASSLEGAGTGELFF.